The 25 T cell receptor beta chains below all came from one sample that was sequenced in a study of CD8 T cells in ankylosing spondylitis. From the 5' RACE reads, TCRdb called clonotypes with MiXCR, one entry per CDR3 protein. The sample includes 150,000 or so distinct CDR3 sequences, 25% to 35% seen only once; the top ten take 4.5% to 6%. The sequencing sample was made of synovial fluid, either unsorted or a sorted T cell fraction (not recorded which). The receptors were gathered from a male donor with ankylosing spondylitis.

In this sample, this clonotype turned up a few times. The rearrangement uses TRBV28 and TRBJ2-1; D is uncertain. The CDR3 contains 14 residues. Germline V gene sequence: CDR1 MDHEN, CDR2 SYDVKM. Trimming took off 6 bases at V and 9 bases at J, with 18 bases between the two ends. CDR3 protein: CASSDGPARVEQFF. In DNA form, the CDR3 reads TGTGCCAGCAGCGACGGACCTGCTAGGGTTGAGCAGTTCTTC.

This clonotype was seen many times. This chain uses TRBV7-2 with TRBJ1-1; TRBD1 might be the D (5 bases). Germline lookup yields CDR1 SGHTA and CDR2 FQGNSA. The CDR3 extends over 14 amino acids. V was clipped by 4 bases and J by 4 bases, with 13 bases between them. The CDR3 loop is CASSYQGFGTEAFF. DNA for the CDR3: TGTGCCAGCAGCTACCAGGGATTTGGCACTGAAGCTTTCTTT.

V gene TRBV6-6 combines with J gene TRBJ1-5; 8 bases fit TRBD1. The trim removed 7 bases at V and 5 bases at J, leaving 4 bases unmatched. Germline V gene sequence: CDR1 MNHNY, CDR2 SVGAGI (reference sequence). The CDR3 runs 13 residues. CDR3 in amino acids: CASTTGGYQPQHF. The CDR3 DNA reads as TGTGCCAGCACCACAGGGGGATATCAGCCCCAGCATTTT.

This clonotype has just a few counts. The rearrangement links TRBV28 to TRBJ1-4, with D possibly being TRBD1 (5 bases). Germline CDR1 MDHEN, CDR2 SYDVKM. This CDR3 contains 16 residues. The ends were cut back, 6 bases at V and 0 bases at J, with 14 bases in the middle. In DNA, the CDR3 is TGTGCCAGCAGCCCAGCCGGGGCAGCAACTAATGAAAAACTGTTTTTT. Residues: CASSPAGAATNEKLFF.

The chain couples TRBV7-2 to TRBJ1-1; D gene uncertain. V shed 4 bases and J shed 0 bases, with 6 bases lying between them. Looked up from germline, CDR1 is SGHTA and CDR2 is FQGNSA. This CDR3 has 13 amino acids. The CDR3 is CASSSKMNTEAFF. The CDR3 DNA follows: TGTGCCAGCAGCTCCAAGATGAACACTGAAGCTTTCTTT.

V and J are TRBV6-2 or TRBV6-3 and TRBJ2-7; 13 positions agree with TRBD2. This CDR3 is built from 15 residues. Germline V CDR1 and CDR2: MNHEY, SVGEGT. Trimming cost V 5 bases and J 7 bases; bases outside gene matches: 8. The CDR3 DNA reads TGTGCCAGCAGTACAGCCGGGACTAGCGGGAATGAGCAGTACTTC. It specifies CASSTAGTSGNEQYF.

The CDR3 sequence is CASSEGGATDTQYF. The CDR3 DNA is TGTGCCAGCAGCGAAGGGGGGGCGACAGATACGCAGTATTTT. This sequence joins TRBV7-2 and TRBJ2-3, with D possibly matching TRBD2 (7 bases). Deletions cut 5 bases from V and 3 bases from J, with 12 bases between. This CDR3 is 14 amino acids long. The germline gives CDR1 SGHTA, CDR2 FQGNSA.

The rearrangement joins TRBV18 to TRBJ1-1; perhaps TRBD1 as D (5 bases). This CDR3 is built from 15 residues. V lost 2 bases, J lost 0 bases, and 10 bases lay in between. Per the germline V gene, CDR1 is KGHSH and CDR2 is LQKENI. This CDR3 is CASSPNAGMNTEAFF. The CDR3 DNA reads TGTGCCAGCTCACCAAACGCAGGGATGAACACTGAAGCTTTCTTT.

The V gene is TRBV6-2 or TRBV6-3, the J gene TRBJ2-6, with D tentatively TRBD1 or TRBD2 (5 bases each). The CDR3 sequence is 15 residues long. The germline V and J ends were trimmed by 4 bases and 1 base, with 8 bases remaining between them. Germline values: CDR1 MNHEY, CDR2 SVGEGT. The DNA for the CDR3 is TGTGCCAGCAGTTCCAGGGAGTCTGGGGCCAACGTCCTGACTTTC. Translating it yields CASSSRESGANVLTF.

This rearrangement joins TRBV7-8 to TRBJ2-3, with 9 nucleotides matching TRBD2. The CDR3 has 18 residues. CDR1 SGHVS and CDR2 FQNEAQ come from the germline V gene. V dropped 5 bases and J dropped 4; count of bases not matched to a gene: 16. DNA for the CDR3: TGTGCCAGCAGCCCGAAGGCGGGAGGGCCGGGGTTGGCAGATACGCAGTATTTT. Translated, it gives CASSPKAGGPGLADTQYF. Full variable domain (missing parts from reference TRBV7-8 and TRBJ2-3): GAGVSQSPRYKVAKRGQDVALRCDPISGHVSLFWYQQALGQGPEFLTYFQNEAQLDKSGLPSDRFFAERPEGSVSTLKIQRTQQEDSAVYLCASSPKAGGPGLADTQYFGPGTRLTVL.

The chain uses TRBV6-2 or TRBV6-3 and TRBJ2-3, with 10 nucleotides matching TRBD2. There are 20 residues in the CDR3. Germline V gene sequence: CDR1 MNHEY, CDR2 SVGEGT. Trimming cost V 0 bases and J 5 bases; bases outside gene matches: 17. In nucleotides, the CDR3 is TGTGCCAGCAGTTACTCGATAGGTCCTAGCGGGAGTAGTATGGTAGATACGCAGTATTTT. Protein product: CASSYSIGPSGSSMVDTQYF.

The rearrangement links TRBV6-1 to TRBJ1-1; D unclear. The CDR3 has 16 residues. Trimming took 1 base from V and 0 from J, leaving 12 bases between them. Per germline, CDR1 MNHNS and CDR2 SASEGT. The CDR3: CASSEDVWGMNTEAFF. In DNA, the CDR3 is TGTGCCAGCAGTGAAGACGTTTGGGGAATGAACACTGAAGCTTTCTTT.

The V gene is TRBV7-6, the J gene TRBJ2-3; D is unclear. CDR1 and CDR2 from the germline V gene are SGHVS and FNYEAQ. CDR3 length: 12 amino acids. V lost 5 bases and J lost 6, with 9 bases in between. CDR3 region: CASSNKLDTQYF. In nucleotides, the CDR3 is TGTGCCAGCAGCAACAAGCTGGATACGCAGTATTTT.

The chain joins TRBV29-1 to TRBJ2-1, with 7 bases that match TRBD2. V was pared by 8 bases and J by 2 bases, with 12 bases of the junction left unmatched. CDR3 length equals 15 residues. Germline CDR1 is SQVTM and CDR2 is ANQGSEA. In DNA, the CDR3 is TGCAGCCTCCAGACCGGGGGACTACCCTACAATGAGCAGTTCTTC. It is translated as CSLQTGGLPYNEQFF.

Many counts were recorded for this clonotype. V gene TRBV3-1 combines with J gene TRBJ2-7; 11 nucleotides match TRBD1. CDR3 length: 16 residues. The trim removed 2 bases at V and 5 bases at J, leaving 8 bases unmatched. Germline CDR1 is LGHDT and CDR2 is YNNKEL (reference sequence). The chain's CDR3 is CASSQRRGQGANEQYF. CDR3 nucleotides: TGTGCCAGCAGCCAACGGCGTGGACAGGGGGCAAACGAGCAGTACTTC.

This clonotype has only a few counts. The V gene is TRBV11-2, the J gene TRBJ2-3; 11 bases match TRBD1. The CDR3 contains 18 residues. Per germline, CDR1 SGHAT and CDR2 FQNNGV. Trimming took 7 bases from V and 3 from J; bases not matched to a gene: 15. The CDR3 bases are TGTGCCAGCAACCCATCCGGGACAGGGGGTTTGTGGACAGATACGCAGTATTTT. The encoded protein is CASNPSGTGGLWTDTQYF.

There are many counts of this clonotype. V and J are TRBV5-1 and TRBJ2-5; D is ambiguous. There are 14 residues in the CDR3. Germline lookup yields CDR1 SGHRS and CDR2 YFSETQ. V was pared by 0 bases and J by 5 bases, with 11 bases between. CDR3 in DNA: TGCGCCAGCAGCTTGGAGTCGAAGGAGGAGACCCAGTACTTC. This codes for CASSLESKEETQYF.

This chain joins TRBV6-2 or TRBV6-3 and TRBJ2-7; unclear D gene. Looked up from germline, CDR1 is MNHEY and CDR2 is SVGEGT. V was trimmed by 0 bases and J by 6 bases, leaving 6 bases between them. This CDR3 has 12 residues. The DNA of the CDR3 is TGTGCCAGCAGTTACTCGAACAGCGAGCAGTACTTC. This translates into CASSYSNSEQYF.

The chain carries TRBV7-9 and TRBJ2-2, with 15 positions matching TRBD2. Germline V lookup: CDR1 SEHNR, CDR2 FQNEAQ (reference sequence). The CDR3 is 16 residues long. Unmatched junction bases numbered 4, after V lost 5 bases and J lost 6 bases. CDR3 sequence (DNA): TGTGCCAGCAGCCCAGGACTAGCGGGGGGGCCCGGGGAGCTGTTTTTT. Amino acids: CASSPGLAGGPGELFF.

In nucleotides, the CDR3 is TGTGCCAGCAATCGGCTAGCGGGAGGCTCGGGGATTCACGCTGAGCAGTTCTTC. It translates to CASNRLAGGSGIHAEQFF. This chain uses TRBV28 with TRBJ2-1; 11 nucleotides line up with TRBD2. Trimming removed 7 bases from V and 9 bases from J; junction bases left unmatched: 20. This CDR3 has 18 residues. Germline loops: CDR1 MDHEN, CDR2 SYDVKM.

The gene calls are TRBV20-1 and TRBJ2-3; 11 nucleotides align to TRBD2. The CDR3 is 17 residues long. CDR1 is DFQATT, CDR2 SNEGSKA, per germline (reference sequence). V gave up 3 bases and J gave up 4 bases; unmatched junction bases: 12. CDR3 nucleotides: TGCAGTGCTAGGGGAACGCCGGGACTAGCGGCCTCAGATACGCAGTATTTT. Residues: CSARGTPGLAASDTQYF.

This clonotype was recorded a few times. The chain joins TRBV30 to TRBJ1-4, with 7 bases matching TRBD1. Looked up from germline, CDR1 is GTSNPN and CDR2 is SVGIG (reference sequence). The V gene end was trimmed by 1 base and the J gene end by 15 bases; junction bases not matched to a gene: 2. There are 10 residues in the CDR3. The CDR3 reads CAWSGTGLFF. The DNA of the CDR3 is TGTGCCTGGAGTGGGACAGGTTTGTTTTTT.

This clonotype was recorded a few times. The chain links TRBV5-1 to TRBJ1-2; D remains unclear. The germline gives CDR1 SGHRS, CDR2 YFSETQ. The CDR3 spans 13 residues. V dropped 0 bases and J dropped 7 bases, with 10 bases sitting between them. CDR3 coding DNA: TGCGCCAGCAGCTTGGAGGCAGTAAGTGGCTACACCTTC. Amino acids: CASSLEAVSGYTF.

This chain links TRBV6-1 with TRBJ1-3; a possible D gene is TRBD1 (5 bases). V lost 4 bases and J 0 bases, leaving 19 bases between the germline ends. Germline V gene sequence: CDR1 MNHNS, CDR2 SASEGT. The CDR3 length is 18 residues. Here the CDR3 reads CASSAKGEQANSGNTIYF. The CDR3 DNA sequence: TGTGCCAGCAGTGCTAAAGGCGAACAGGCAAACTCTGGAAACACCATATATTTT.

The CDR3 region has the DNA TGTGCCAGCAGCCTGAGGGACAGCTCCTACAATGAGCAGTTCTTC. Its translation is CASSLRDSSYNEQFF. The chain carries TRBV7-9 and TRBJ2-1; 7 nucleotides match TRBD1. This CDR3 has 15 residues. Germline CDR1 SEHNR, CDR2 FQNEAQ (reference sequence). V gave up 5 bases and J gave up 0 bases; unmatched junction bases: 4.